These T cell receptor beta chains were read from a single sample in a study of technical replicates of blood from a handful of donors. Some clones are missing from TCRdb's copy, which holds only in-frame ones; the method was immunoSEQ multiplex PCR. The sample consists of tens of thousands of clones, approximately 91% of them appearing once. The sequenced material came from T cells isolated from PBMCs. All receptors come from a human donor in good health. Some clones in this sample may be carry-over from other donors' samples. CDR3s include the opening cysteine and the closing phenylalanine or tryptophan. Each record gives: J gene, V gene, clone size, D gene, CDR3 DNA, CDR3 protein. The D gene is left open where the match is weak. Some rows have no size entry. The others give once, few or many, or a class for an expanded clone.

J: TRBJ2-5
V: TRBV6-5
size: -
D: -
DNA: TGTGCCAGCAGTTACTCGAGCCAAGAGACCCAGTACTTC
CDR3: CASSYSSQETQYF

J: TRBJ1-2
V: TRBV4-2
size: -
D: -
DNA: TGTGCCAGCAGTGGAACGCCGGGGACTGGGCTCGGCTACACCTTC
CDR3: CASSGTPGTGLGYTF

J: TRBJ2-7
V: TRBV10-1
size: -
D: -
DNA: TGCGCCAGCAGTGACCCGGGGTACGAGCAGTACTTC
CDR3: CASSDPGYEQYF

J: TRBJ1-2
V: TRBV9
size: -
D: TRBD1
DNA: TGTGCCAGCAGCGAAGGACAGGTTAACTATGGCTACACCTTC
CDR3: CASSEGQVNYGYTF

J: TRBJ2-3
V: TRBV7-9
size: -
D: TRBD2
DNA: TGTGCCAGCAGCTTACCGGGACTAGCGGGCACAGATACGCAGTATTTT
CDR3: CASSLPGLAGTDTQYF

J: TRBJ2-1
V: TRBV6-4
size: -
D: -
DNA: TGTGCCAGCAGTGCCGGGGGCTCCTACAATGAGCAGTTCTTC
CDR3: CASSAGGSYNEQFF

J: TRBJ1-1
V: TRBV19
size: -
D: -
DNA: TGTGCCAGTAGTATAGCACGGGCCCTCGGGATGAAAGCTTTCTTT
CDR3: CASSIARALGMKAFF

J: TRBJ1-1
V: TRBV5-1
size: -
D: -
DNA: TGCGCCAGCAGCTGGTCAGGCAGGAACACTGAAGCTTTCTTT
CDR3: CASSWSGRNTEAFF

J: TRBJ2-7
V: TRBV30
size: -
D: TRBD1
DNA: TGTGCCTGTGCGACAGGGGGGTACGAGCAGTACTTC
CDR3: CACATGGYEQYF

J: TRBJ2-5
V: TRBV11-2
size: -
D: TRBD1
DNA: TGTGCCAGCAGCTTAGCCTCCAGGGGGTACCAAGAGACCCAGTACTTC
CDR3: CASSLASRGYQETQYF

J: TRBJ2-1
V: TRBV9
size: -
D: -
DNA: TGTGCCAGCAGCGTACACGGGACGGGGGATGAGCAGTTCTTC
CDR3: CASSVHGTGDEQFF

J: TRBJ2-1
V: TRBV4-1
size: -
D: -
DNA: TGCGCCAGCAGCCATGCGGGTGAGCAGTTCTTC
CDR3: CASSHAGEQFF

J: TRBJ2-5
V: TRBV7-6
size: -
D: -
DNA: TGTGCCAGCAGCTTAAGCGCCAGGGAGGAAGAGACCCAGTACTTC
CDR3: CASSLSAREEETQYF

J: TRBJ2-3
V: TRBV6-5
size: once
D: -
DNA: TGTGCCAGCAGTTACTCAGGGGCGGGCACAGATACGCAGTATTTT
CDR3: CASSYSGAGTDTQYF

J: TRBJ1-1
V: TRBV20-1
size: -
D: -
DNA: TGCAGTGCTAAGACTGGCGAAGCTTTCTTT
CDR3: CSAKTGEAFF

J: TRBJ1-5
V: TRBV9
size: -
D: -
DNA: TGTGCCAGCAGCGCGCGGACAAATCAGCCCCAGCATTTT
CDR3: CASSARTNQPQHF

J: TRBJ1-4
V: TRBV11-3
size: -
D: -
DNA: TGTGCCAGCAGCCCCAGTTCAACTAATGAAAAACTGTTTTTT
CDR3: CASSPSSTNEKLFF

J: TRBJ2-7
V: TRBV27
size: few
D: -
DNA: TGTGCCAGCAGTCTGAGACGGAGCTCCTACGAGCAGTACTTC
CDR3: CASSLRRSSYEQYF

J: TRBJ2-7
V: TRBV2
size: -
D: TRBD1
DNA: TGTGCCAGCAGTGATACAGGGGCATACAACGAGCAGTACTTC
CDR3: CASSDTGAYNEQYF

J: TRBJ1-1
V: TRBV9
size: few
D: TRBD1
DNA: TGTGCCAGCAGTGAGAGGGGGCAAGCGAACACTGAAGCTTTCTTT
CDR3: CASSERGQANTEAFF

J: TRBJ2-5
V: TRBV6-5
size: -
D: -
DNA: TGTGCCAGCGGCAGGGATGGTCTTCAAGAGACCCAGTACTTC
CDR3: CASGRDGLQETQYF

J: TRBJ2-1
V: TRBV9
size: -
D: TRBD2
DNA: TGTGCCAGCAGCGTAGGGACTAGCGGGAGTTACCCTCGGACGTCCTACAATGAGCAGTTCTTC
CDR3: CASSVGTSGSYPRTSYNEQFF

J: TRBJ1-4
V: TRBV28
size: -
D: TRBD1
DNA: TGTGCCAGTTGGACAGGGTCGATTGAAAAACTGTTTTTT
CDR3: CASWTGSIEKLFF

J: TRBJ1-1
V: TRBV30
size: few
D: -
DNA: TGTGCCTGGAGTGCAGGGAACACTGAAGCTTTCTTT
CDR3: CAWSAGNTEAFF

J: TRBJ2-7
V: TRBV2
size: -
D: -
DNA: TGTGCCAGCACCGGGAGTTTGGTCGAGCAGTACTTC
CDR3: CASTGSLVEQYF

J: TRBJ2-1
V: TRBV7-2
size: -
D: -
DNA: TGTGCCAGCACCAGTGGGGAGCATGGGTACAATGAGCAGTTCTTC
CDR3: CASTSGEHGYNEQFF

J: TRBJ1-5
V: TRBV6-1
size: -
D: TRBD1
DNA: TGTGCCAGCAGGACAGGGGATCAGCCCCAGCATTTT
CDR3: CASRTGDQPQHF

J: TRBJ2-7
V: TRBV7-6
size: once
D: TRBD1
DNA: TGTGCCAGCAGCCACGACCCCGGACAGGCGAGATCCTACGAGCAGTACTTC
CDR3: CASSHDPGQARSYEQYF

J: TRBJ2-3
V: TRBV7-3
size: -
D: TRBD2
DNA: TGTGCCAGCAGCTCCCCTCCGGGAGCGGGGGGGACCACAGATACGCAGTATTTT
CDR3: CASSSPPGAGGTTDTQYF

J: TRBJ1-2
V: TRBV6-4
size: -
D: TRBD1
DNA: TGTGCCAGCAGTGATGCAGGGGGCAGCTACACCTTC
CDR3: CASSDAGGSYTF

J: TRBJ2-7
V: TRBV7-2
size: -
D: -
DNA: TGTGCCAGCAGCTTAGCTCGAAACAGTGCCTACGAGCAGTACTTC
CDR3: CASSLARNSAYEQYF

J: TRBJ2-1
V: TRBV11-2
size: -
D: TRBD2
DNA: TGTGCCAGCAGCTTTTATAGCGGGAGCTCAAATGAGCAGTTCTTC
CDR3: CASSFYSGSSNEQFF

J: TRBJ2-1
V: TRBV19
size: -
D: -
DNA: TGTGCCAGTATTGCCGGGGGTTACTCCTACAATGAGCAGTTCTTC
CDR3: CASIAGGYSYNEQFF

J: TRBJ2-3
V: TRBV20-1
size: -
D: -
DNA: TGCAGTGCTAGCGCGGCAGATACGCAGTATTTT
CDR3: CSASAADTQYF

J: TRBJ2-2
V: TRBV4-1
size: -
D: -
DNA: TGCGCCAGCAGCCAACTGAACACCGGGGAGCTGTTTTTT
CDR3: CASSQLNTGELFF

J: TRBJ2-3
V: TRBV4-1
size: -
D: -
DNA: TGCGCCAGCACCTCCCGCCTCGACGCTAGAGATACGCAGTATTTT
CDR3: CASTSRLDARDTQYF

J: TRBJ2-7
V: TRBV19
size: -
D: TRBD1
DNA: TGTGCCAGTAGTCCACAGATGACAGGGGCCTACGAGCAGTACTTC
CDR3: CASSPQMTGAYEQYF

J: TRBJ2-5
V: TRBV28
size: -
D: -
DNA: TGTGCCAGCAGTTTATCGCGGGAGACCCAGTACTTC
CDR3: CASSLSRETQYF

J: TRBJ1-1
V: TRBV5-1
size: -
D: TRBD1
DNA: TGCGCCAGCAGCTTGACAGGGGAAAGGGACACTGAAGCTTTCTTT
CDR3: CASSLTGERDTEAFF

J: TRBJ1-4
V: TRBV5-4
size: -
D: TRBD1
DNA: TGTGCCAGCAGGGAGACAGGGTCCGGTGAAAAACTGTTTTTT
CDR3: CASRETGSGEKLFF

J: TRBJ1-2
V: TRBV29-1
size: -
D: -
DNA: TGCAGCGCTTCCAACTATGGCTACACCTTC
CDR3: CSASNYGYTF

J: TRBJ2-1
V: TRBV9
size: -
D: -
DNA: TGTGCCAGCAGCTTTAACTCGGGACTCAATGAGCAGTTCTTC
CDR3: CASSFNSGLNEQFF

J: TRBJ2-3
V: TRBV7-2
size: -
D: TRBD2
DNA: TGTGCCAGCAGCGGAGCCGGGACTAAACTGTATTTT
CDR3: CASSGAGTKLYF

J: TRBJ2-1
V: TRBV7-2
size: -
D: TRBD2
DNA: TGTGCCAGCAGCCTAATAGCGGGAGGGGGAAAAAATGAGCAGTTCTTC
CDR3: CASSLIAGGGKNEQFF

J: TRBJ1-5
V: TRBV6-5
size: -
D: -
DNA: TGTGCCAGCAGTTACTCGGTTGACTTGCAGCCCCAGCATTTT
CDR3: CASSYSVDLQPQHF

J: TRBJ2-7
V: TRBV11-3
size: -
D: -
DNA: TGTGCCAGCAGTACAGGGACGGGACTACGAAAGCAGTACTTC
CDR3: CASSTGTGLRKQYF

J: TRBJ2-1
V: TRBV18
size: -
D: TRBD1
DNA: TGTGCCAGCTCACCGACGACAGGGGTTACAGTCTACAATGAGCAGTTCTTC
CDR3: CASSPTTGVTVYNEQFF

J: TRBJ1-4
V: TRBV7-9
size: once
D: -
DNA: TGTGCCAGCAGCTTTGAACAGGGCGCGATGGACAGTGAAAAACTGTTTTTT
CDR3: CASSFEQGAMDSEKLFF

J: TRBJ2-3
V: TRBV2
size: -
D: -
DNA: TGTGCCAGCAGTCCCACACTAGCTGATACGCAGTATTTT
CDR3: CASSPTLADTQYF

J: TRBJ1-3
V: TRBV9
size: -
D: -
DNA: TGTGCCAGCAGCGTCTTACGGGAGTCTGGAAACACCATATATTTT
CDR3: CASSVLRESGNTIYF

J: TRBJ2-7
V: TRBV27
size: few
D: TRBD1
DNA: TGTGCCAGCAGTTTGGGCAGGGGGCCTGAGCAGTACTTC
CDR3: CASSLGRGPEQYF

J: TRBJ1-2
V: TRBV18
size: -
D: TRBD1
DNA: TGTGCCAGCTCACCAGGACAGGGGGAGGTCTATGGCTACACCTTC
CDR3: CASSPGQGEVYGYTF

J: TRBJ1-1
V: TRBV27
size: -
D: -
DNA: TGTGCCAGCAGTTTACAGGGGTTGAACACTGAAGCTTTCTTT
CDR3: CASSLQGLNTEAFF

J: TRBJ1-1
V: TRBV28
size: -
D: TRBD1
DNA: TGTGCCAGCAGTCCAGGACAGGGGACTTGGAACACTGAAGCTTTCTTT
CDR3: CASSPGQGTWNTEAFF